This entry describes one T cell receptor (beta chain). The antigen it binds to is not known. No base quality values were provided; no much bigger clone lies one nucleotide off. The data were obtained in a study of siplizumab effects on memory and regulatory T cells (dated by TCRdb to between 2018 and 2021). Concerning the study at large: The effect of the anti-CD2 antibody siplizumab on alloreactive T-cell subsets was examined in allogeneic mixed lymphocyte reactions constructed from human PBMCs.

From its cysteine to its phenylalanine, the CDR3 spans 14 amino acids. The retained sequence is limited to the CDR3, 42 bases, with the frame set at the first base. The germline V gene provides CDR1 MNHEY and CDR2 SVGAGI. V and J are trimmed by 6 bases and 5 bases, and the gene matches miss 7 bases of the junction. The method behind the library was the immunoSEQ multiplex PCR assay. Some 100,000 TCR templates per sample were assayed by the deep sequencing platform. Genomic DNA extracted from sorted T cells was used for TCRbeta CDR3 sequencing. In the paper's pipeline: Clonal analysis of TCRbeta CDR3 data was done in the R programming language. Comparing unstimulated samples against CFSE-low samples taken after the reaction was how alloreactive CD4+ and CD8+ clones were defined. Alloreactive CD4+ clones were assigned to regulatory or non-regulatory origin by matching sequences to sorted unstimulated Treg and non-Treg repertoires. TCRdb retrieved this table from immuneACCESS and kept in-frame rearrangements only. Not all clones are present; in checked studies, unresolved V genes account for under half, and no reason is known for the remainder. V and J calls plus clone size are reproduced from that table; the DNA served to infer D and trimming. For this sample the table gives around 99,000 clones, of which under 95% were detected only once. The ten largest clones add up to 0.75% of the sample.

Study-wide conclusions, independent of this receptor: Unstimulated naive T cells appeared more diverse than memory T cells, and naive cells seemed to contribute substantially to the alloresponse. Sequences below about 10^-5 frequency were poorly captured, so only a minor fraction of alloreactive clones could be mapped to unstimulated subsets. The cumulative frequency of alloreactive sequences that could be traced back to unstimulated CD4+ memory T cells was significantly reduced by siplizumab. Among mappable alloreactive CD4+ clones, an average Treg-derived fraction of around 71% was observed with siplizumab, compared with 25% to 30% in control reactions. About 75-95% of proliferating CD4+ or CD8+ clones could not be given a naive or memory phenotype. No functional confirmation was obtained for the suppressive function of proliferating Tregs from siplizumab cultures.

Sorted unstimulated T cells, along with proliferating T cells recovered from mixed lymphocyte reactions, underwent TCRbeta CDR3 sequencing. Fresh whole blood from 9 to 11 HLA-typed healthy donors was used as the source from which PBMCs were isolated. To map where alloreactive clones came from, CD4+ regulatory T cells in the unstimulated state were FACS-sorted. This TCR was recovered from a human donor in good health. The rearrangement joined TRBV6-5 to TRBJ1-1; 9 bases in between match TRBD1. Sequences were obtained from Tregs sorted from blood. The CDR3 region: CASSSGQGWTEAFF. The DNA sequence reads TGTGCCAGCAGCTCAGGACAGGGGTGGACTGAAGCTTTCTTT.